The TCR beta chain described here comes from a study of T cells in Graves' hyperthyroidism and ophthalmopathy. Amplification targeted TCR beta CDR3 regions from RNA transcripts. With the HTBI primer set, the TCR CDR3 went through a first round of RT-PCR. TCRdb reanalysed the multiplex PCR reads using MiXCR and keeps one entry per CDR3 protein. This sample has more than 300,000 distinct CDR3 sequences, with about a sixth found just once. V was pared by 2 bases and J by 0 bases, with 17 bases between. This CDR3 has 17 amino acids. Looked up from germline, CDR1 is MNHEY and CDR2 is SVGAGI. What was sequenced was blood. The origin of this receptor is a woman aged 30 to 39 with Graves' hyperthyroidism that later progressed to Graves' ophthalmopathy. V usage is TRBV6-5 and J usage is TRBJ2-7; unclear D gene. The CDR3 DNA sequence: TGTGCCAGCAGTTACACGATTAGATCCTTGAGCTCCTACGAGCAGTACTTC. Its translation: CASSYTIRSLSSYEQYF.